The next 15 T cell receptor beta chains were all read from a single sample in a study of patients and donors after allogeneic stem cell transplantation. TCRdb itself ran the RT-PCR reads through MiXCR, one entry per CDR3 protein. This sample carries about 76,000 distinct CDR3 sequences, roughly 29% of them seen once, and the ten largest clones take around a quarter. The material sequenced was blood, either unsorted or a sorted T cell fraction (not recorded which). These receptors were obtained from a human donor who was either an allogeneic HSCT recipient or a stem cell or donor lymphocyte infusion donor (not recorded which). It is not recorded whose cells these are; they may come from a transplant donor.

This chain connects TRBV7-8 to TRBJ1-1; D is undetermined. The V gene's germline CDR1 is SGHVS and CDR2 FQNEAQ. Trimming shortened V by 4 bases and J by 1 base, and 16 bases separated the two germline ends. This CDR3 region has 16 residues. The CDR3 reads CASSSYPVWTNTEAFF. The CDR3 coding sequence is TGTGCCAGCAGCTCATACCCAGTGTGGACGAACACTGAAGCTTTCTTT.

V and J are TRBV12-3 or TRBV12-4 and TRBJ1-6, with 7 positions matching TRBD1. The CDR3 covers 14 residues. The V and J ends lost 6 bases and 9 bases, in that order; junction bases with no gene match: 8. The DNA of the CDR3 is TGTGCCAGCAGGCTATCAGGGGGAAGTTCACCCCTCCACTTT. The encoded protein is CASRLSGGSSPLHF.

This clonotype was seen a handful of times. The gene calls are TRBV4-1 and TRBJ2-3; D remains ambiguous. The V and J ends lost 1 base and 4 bases respectively, with 15 bases between them. This CDR3 spans 16 amino acids. The germline V gene has CDR1 MGHRA and CDR2 YSYEKL. CDR3 bases: TGCGCCAGCAGCCAAGTCCACTACCAGGCCCCAGATACGCAGTATTTT. It codes for CASSQVHYQAPDTQYF.

The CDR3, as DNA: TGTGCCAGCTCGGAGAGGACTCAAGAGACCCAGTACTTC. This encodes CASSERTQETQYF. This sequence joins TRBV18 and TRBJ2-5, with D maybe TRBD2 (5 bases). The germline V gene encodes CDR1 KGHSH and CDR2 LQKENI. V was clipped by 6 bases and J by 2 bases, with 10 bases between them. This CDR3 spans 13 amino acids.

The genes are TRBV7-3 and TRBJ2-4, with 8 bases lining up with TRBD1. V shed 5 bases, J shed 7 bases, and the junction held 7 bases outside the gene matches. Germline CDR1 and CDR2: SGHTA and FQGTGA. The CDR3 covers 14 residues. For the CDR3, the DNA is TGTGCCAGCAGCCCCGGACAGGGTTTGAACATTCAGTACTTC. This codes for CASSPGQGLNIQYF.

Sample share makes this clonotype medium-sized. J is TRBJ1-4 and V is TRBV7-2; maybe TRBD1 (6 bases). The germline CDR1 and CDR2 sequences are SGHTA and FQGNSA. This CDR3 region has 15 residues. V lost 1 base, J lost 7 bases, and 13 bases lay in between. CDR3 nucleotides: TGTGCCAGCAGCTTAGAGGGGGGGCGCGGTGAAAAACTGTTTTTT. Translation gives CASSLEGGRGEKLFF.

This chain joins TRBV5-1 and TRBJ1-2, with a weak D call TRBD1 (6 bases). CDR3 size: 15 residues. In germline, CDR1 is SGHRS, CDR2 YFSETQ. V dropped 0 bases and J dropped 4 bases, with 13 bases sitting between them. CDR3 region: CASSLEGEELYGYTF. CDR3 nucleotide sequence: TGCGCCAGCAGCTTGGAGGGGGAAGAGCTCTATGGCTACACCTTC.

The V gene is TRBV7-8, the J gene TRBJ2-3, with D perhaps assigned TRBD1 or TRBD2 (7 bases each). Trimming cost V 6 bases and J 5 bases, with 12 bases left between them. The CDR3 spans 13 residues. CDR1 is SGHVS and CDR2 is FQNEAQ in the germline V gene. This chain's CDR3 is CASRPRGGDTQYF. The CDR3 nucleotides are TGTGCCAGCAGACCCAGGGGGGGAGATACGCAGTATTTT.

This clonotype was seen repeatedly, ten times or more. At one of its ends the junction is not consistent with the germline gene, which may arise from a read error. The chain combines TRBV4-3 with TRBJ1-1, with D maybe TRBD1 (6 bases). The CDR3 totals 14 residues. Per germline, CDR1 LGHNA and CDR2 YSLEER. The CDR3 region is CASSQGRGRPDAFF. CDR3 DNA sequence: TGCGCCAGCAGCCAAGGCAGGGGCAGGCCTGACGCTTTCTTT.

This clonotype was counted a few times. The chain couples TRBV9 to TRBJ2-3; 9 bases fit TRBD2. J lost 3 bases, V lost 0 bases, and 2 bases had no gene match. The CDR3 length is 15 residues. The germline V gene has CDR1 SGDLS and CDR2 YYNGEE. This CDR3 is CASSVVSGGTDTQYF. CDR3 nucleotides: TGTGCCAGCAGCGTAGTTAGCGGGGGTACAGATACGCAGTATTTT.

This clonotype appeared a few times. The chain combines TRBV5-1 with TRBJ1-1, with D maybe TRBD1 (5 bases). The CDR3 has 15 residues. With 1 base removed from V and 4 bases from J, the gap between germline ends came to 14 bases. Germline V CDR1 and CDR2: SGHRS, YFSETQ. As DNA, the CDR3 is TGCGCCAGCAGCTTGACCCCCAGGGAACTCACTGAAGCTTTCTTT. It specifies CASSLTPRELTEAFF.

This clonotype showed up just once. The chain links TRBV24-1 to TRBJ2-3, with D hard to call. The V gene lost 4 bases and the J gene lost 2 bases, with 12 bases spanning the gap. The germline V gene encodes CDR1 KGHDR and CDR2 SFDVKD. The length of the CDR3 is 15 residues. CDR3 in DNA: TGTGCCACCAGTGACTCGCATCCCTTCACAGATACGCAGTATTTT. Translation gives CATSDSHPFTDTQYF.

This rearrangement joins TRBV4-3 to TRBJ2-3; D might be TRBD2 (5 bases). V gave up 0 bases and J gave up 4 bases, with 14 bases separating them. In germline, CDR1 is LGHNA, CDR2 YSLEER. CDR3 length: 16 residues. CDR3 protein: CASSQESLTAADTQYF. The CDR3 coding sequence is TGCGCCAGCAGCCAAGAAAGTCTTACAGCGGCAGATACGCAGTATTTT.

This clonotype turned up a few times. The chain employs TRBV29-1 and TRBJ1-1, with no clear D. The CDR3 length is 13 residues. CDR1 SQVTM and CDR2 ANQGSEA come from the germline V gene. Trimming cost V 4 bases and J 2 bases, with 11 bases left between them. The CDR3 loop reads CSVASQTNTEAFF. CDR3 DNA sequence: TGCAGCGTTGCGTCACAGACCAACACTGAAGCTTTCTTT.

The V and J genes are TRBV20-1 and TRBJ2-7, with 12 nucleotides matching TRBD2. This CDR3 region has 16 residues. From germline, CDR1 is DFQATT and CDR2 SNEGSKA (reference sequence). After removal of 3 bases from V and 0 bases from J, the junction contained 6 bases not matched to a gene. CDR3 in amino acids: CSASGGLAGPSYEQYF. DNA for the CDR3: TGCAGTGCTAGCGGAGGACTAGCGGGACCCTCCTACGAGCAGTACTTC.